This T cell receptor (beta chain) was captured by sequencing in a study of blood T cell repertoires in COVID-19. Methods used by the authors: Reference gene primer amplification gave nucleated cell count estimates. Generated by immunoSEQ multiplex PCR, the TCRdb table keeps only in-frame clones and is missing some. Clone size and V and J calls were adopted from that table, with D and trimming inferred from the DNA. This table holds over 300,000 clones, 87% found once. Two negative PCRs, clearance, or symptom resolution characterized the recovered Cohort 3 donors. This receptor was identified in a woman younger than 45 who had recovered from COVID-19. Sequenced: PBMCs or T cells enriched from blood (not recorded which).

CDR3 loop: CASSVERQYGEKLFF. CDR3 sequence (DNA): TGTGCCAGCAGCGTAGAGAGGCAGTACGGTGAAAAACTGTTTTTT. The chain combines TRBV9 with TRBJ1-4; D remains unclear. There are 15 residues in the CDR3. The germline gives CDR1 SGDLS, CDR2 YYNGEE. V lost 0 bases, J lost 7 bases, and 13 bases lay in between.